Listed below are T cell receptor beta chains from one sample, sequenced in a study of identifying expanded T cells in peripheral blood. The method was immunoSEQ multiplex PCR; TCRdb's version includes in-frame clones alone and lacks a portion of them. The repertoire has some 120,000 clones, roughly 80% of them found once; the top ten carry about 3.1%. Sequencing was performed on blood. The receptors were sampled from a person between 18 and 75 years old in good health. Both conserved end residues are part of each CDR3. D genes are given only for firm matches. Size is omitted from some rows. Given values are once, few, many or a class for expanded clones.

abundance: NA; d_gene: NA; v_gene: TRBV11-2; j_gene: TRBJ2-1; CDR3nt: TGTGCCAGCAGCTTACTAAGAGGTAGAACCTACAATGAGCAGTTCTTC; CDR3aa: CASSLLRGRTYNEQFF
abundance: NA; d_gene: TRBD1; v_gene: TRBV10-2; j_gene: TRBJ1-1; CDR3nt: TGCGCCAGCAGTGAGGAGGGGGCGGTTGAGTTCACTGAAGCTTTCTTT; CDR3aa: CASSEEGAVEFTEAFF
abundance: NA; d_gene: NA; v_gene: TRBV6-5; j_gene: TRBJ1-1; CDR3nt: TGTGCCAGCACCGAGGCTCAGGGGTACACTGAAGCTTTCTTT; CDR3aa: CASTEAQGYTEAFF
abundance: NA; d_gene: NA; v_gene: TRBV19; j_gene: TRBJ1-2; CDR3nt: TGTGCCAGTAGTCCCGGGCCCTCTAGCTATGGCTACACCTTC; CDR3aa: CASSPGPSSYGYTF
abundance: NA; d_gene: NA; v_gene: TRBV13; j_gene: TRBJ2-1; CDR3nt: TGTGCCAGCAGCGCGCTCCGGGAGTACAATGAGCAGTTCTTC; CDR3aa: CASSALREYNEQFF
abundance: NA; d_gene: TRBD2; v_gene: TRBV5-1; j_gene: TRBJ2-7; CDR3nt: TGCGCCAGCAACCCGGGGGGGACCTACGAGCAGTACTTC; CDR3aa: CASNPGGTYEQYF
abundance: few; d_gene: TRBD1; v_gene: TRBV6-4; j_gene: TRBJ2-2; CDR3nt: TGTGCCAGCAGTGACTCGACAGGGGGCGGGGAGCTGTTTTTT; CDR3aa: CASSDSTGGGELFF
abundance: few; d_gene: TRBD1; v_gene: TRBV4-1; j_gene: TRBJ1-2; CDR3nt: TGCGCCAGCAGCCTCTCCCTAGGGACAGGGAGAACTGGCTACACCTTC; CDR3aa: CASSLSLGTGRTGYTF
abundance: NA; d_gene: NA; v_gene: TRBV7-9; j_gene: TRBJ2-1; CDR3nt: TGTGCCAGCAGCTTAGGGGGAAGCATAGTAAATGAGCAGTTCTTC; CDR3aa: CASSLGGSIVNEQFF
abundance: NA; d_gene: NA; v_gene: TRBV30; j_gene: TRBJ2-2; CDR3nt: TGTGCCTGGATAGGGTCCGGGGAGCTGTTTTTT; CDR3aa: CAWIGSGELFF